Shown below are 30 T cell receptor beta chains from a single sample sequenced in a study of vaccination effects on CD4 cells after COVID-19. The method was immunoSEQ multiplex PCR; TCRdb's version includes in-frame clones alone and lacks a portion of them. The table lists 60,000 to 70,000 clones, about four fifths of them singletons. Their cognate antigens are unknown. Ahead of sequencing, the ViraFEST assay grew antigen-specific CD4+ T cells using viral peptide pools. Culture lasted roughly eleven days before CD4+ T cell isolation. The sequences come from CD4+ T cells from PBMCs cultured with HCoV-229E spike peptides, collected before COVID-19 vaccination. All receptors derive from a human donor who received a COVID-19 vaccine.

The chain combines TRBV28 with TRBJ1-4; possible D gene TRBD1, 5 bases. CDR3 length equals 15 residues. CDR1 is MDHEN and CDR2 is SYDVKM in the germline V gene. Deletions cut 6 bases from V and 5 bases from J, with 16 bases between. The chain's CDR3 is CASRESGTVNEKLFF. CDR3 DNA: TGTGCCAGCAGGGAGTCCGGGACGGTAAATGAAAAACTGTTTTTT. The entire variable domain, with the rest obtained from reference TRBV28 and TRBJ1-4, is as follows: DVKVTQSSRYLVKRTGEKVFLECVQDMDHENMFWYRQDPGLGLRLIYFSYDVKMKEKGDIPEGYSVSREKKERFSLILESASTNQTSMYLCASRESGTVNEKLFFGSGTQLSVL.

The chain employs TRBV7-3 and TRBJ2-3; 7 nucleotides agree with TRBD1. After removal of 4 bases from V and 9 bases from J, the junction contained 7 bases not matched to a gene. CDR3 length: 13 residues. Per the germline V gene, CDR1 is SGHTA and CDR2 is FQGTGA. The CDR3 DNA is TGTGCCAGCAGCTCCGTAGACAGGGCCACGCAGTATTTT. As protein: CASSSVDRATQYF.

The rearrangement uses TRBV29-1 and TRBJ2-2; a weak D match, TRBD1 (5 bases). V lost 7 bases and J 0 bases, leaving 12 bases between the germline ends. Germline V gene lookup returns CDR1 SQVTM and CDR2 ANQGSEA. This CDR3 contains 14 residues. The CDR3 DNA sequence: TGCAGCGGGGGCCAAGAGACGAACACCGGGGAGCTGTTTTTT. Its protein product is CSGGQETNTGELFF.

J is TRBJ1-3 and V is TRBV18; TRBD1 is a possible D gene (5 bases). V lost 2 bases to trimming and J lost 0 bases, with 5 bases between them. This CDR3 spans 14 amino acids. Germline V gives CDR1 KGHSH, CDR2 LQKENI. The CDR3 loop is CASSPGGSGNTIYF. In nucleotides, the CDR3 is TGTGCCAGCTCACCAGGGGGCTCTGGAAACACCATATATTTT.

V gene TRBV9 combines with J gene TRBJ2-5; 10 bases are a match to TRBD2. The V gene's germline CDR1 is SGDLS and CDR2 YYNGEE. With 4 bases clipped from V and 3 bases from J, the junction kept 3 bases outside the gene matches. This CDR3 has 14 amino acids. CDR3 in DNA: TGTGCCAGCAGCCTAGCGGGGGTCGAAGAGACCCAGTACTTC. It is translated as CASSLAGVEETQYF.

The CDR3 DNA is TGTGCCAGCAGCTTATCAGTGCTGCCTGGAAACACCATATATTTT. It is translated as CASSLSVLPGNTIYF. The chain carries TRBV5-5 and TRBJ1-3; D not resolved. The CDR3 has 15 residues. V was shortened by 2 bases and J by 2 bases, with 11 bases between the two germline ends. Germline V gene sequence: CDR1 SGHKS, CDR2 YYEKEE (reference sequence).

The genes are TRBV4-1 and TRBJ2-7; D is possibly TRBD2 (6 bases). The CDR3 sequence is 14 residues long. Trimming removed 1 base from V and 3 bases from J, with 10 bases in between. Germline V gene data show CDR1 as MGHRA and CDR2 as YSYEKL. CDR3 sequence: CASSQVAGGYEQYV. As DNA, the CDR3 is TGCGCCAGCAGCCAAGTTGCCGGGGGCTACGAGCAGTACGTC.

The rearrangement joins TRBV21-1 to TRBJ2-5. TRBV21-1 is deemed a pseudogene. CDR3 size: 16 residues. The CDR3 DNA is TGTGCCAGCAGCATCGAACCCCCAACCAACGCAGAGACCCAGTACTTC. It yields the protein CASSIEPPTNAETQYF.

This sequence joins TRBV19 and TRBJ2-2, with D possibly being TRBD2 (5 bases). The V end was cut by 2 bases, the J end by 2 bases, with 9 bases between. The CDR3 has 15 residues. CDR1 LNHDA and CDR2 SQIVND come from the germline V gene (reference sequence). In DNA form, the CDR3 reads TGTGCCAGTAGTATATCTAGCCTCAACACCGGGGAGCTGTTTTTT. This translates into CASSISSLNTGELFF.

J is TRBJ1-4 and V is TRBV29-1, with TRBD1 matching 8 bases. From germline, CDR1 is SQVTM and CDR2 ANQGSEA. There are 13 residues in the CDR3. Trimming at V came to 5 bases and at J to 6 bases, leaving 5 bases not matched to a gene. CDR3 coding DNA: TGCAGCGTTCGTTTACAGGGGGATGAAAAACTGTTTTTT. It encodes CSVRLQGDEKLFF.

The gene calls are TRBV7-2 and TRBJ2-5; tentatively, D is TRBD1 (5 bases). There are 15 residues in the CDR3. Germline V gives CDR1 SGHTA, CDR2 FQGNSA. Trimming took off 2 bases at V and 3 bases at J, with 13 bases between the two ends. The DNA of the CDR3 is TGTGCCAGCAGCTTAAGTATCACAGGAGAAGAGACCCAGTACTTC. Translating it yields CASSLSITGEETQYF.

The chain couples TRBV12-3 or TRBV12-4 to TRBJ1-2; no reliable D call. V lost 1 base and J 8 bases, leaving 8 bases between the germline ends. This CDR3 region has 12 residues. Here the CDR3 DNA reads TGTGCCAGCAGTTTAGGTGGACGGGGCTACACCTTC. It translates to CASSLGGRGYTF.

V usage is TRBV10-3 and J usage is TRBJ2-3, with a tentative D call TRBD1 (6 bases). This CDR3 spans 13 amino acids. Trimming removed 11 bases from V and 1 base from J, with 13 bases in between. Germline V gives CDR1 ENHRY, CDR2 SYGVKD. The CDR3 nucleotides read TGTGCCGTAGGGGGTCCTGGCACAGATACGCAGTATTTT. It yields the protein CAVGGPGTDTQYF.

This clone came up a few times. As DNA, the CDR3 is TGCGCCAGCAGCCAAGATCGGTCAGACTATGGCTACACCTTC. Its protein product is CASSQDRSDYGYTF. The chain links TRBV4-1 to TRBJ1-2, with no clear D. The CDR3 covers 14 residues. Trimming cost V 0 bases and J 3 bases, with 8 bases left between them. CDR1 and CDR2 from the germline V gene are MGHRA and YSYEKL.

The V and J genes are TRBV5-4 and TRBJ1-1, with 9 bases fitting TRBD1. The germline V gene has CDR1 SGHNT and CDR2 YYREEE (reference sequence). The CDR3 is made up of 15 amino acids. V gave up 2 bases and J gave up 0 bases; unmatched junction bases: 2. The CDR3 spells CASSFDRGMNTEAFF. The CDR3 nucleotides read TGTGCCAGCAGCTTCGACAGGGGGATGAACACTGAAGCTTTCTTT.

The gene calls are TRBV4-3 and TRBJ1-2; the D is unclear. The V gene's germline CDR1 is LGHNA and CDR2 YSLEER. The V and J ends lost 0 bases and 5 bases respectively, with 16 bases between them. CDR3 length equals 16 residues. The CDR3 DNA sequence: TGCGCCAGCAGCCAAGATTGGCGGACTCCGTTTTATGGCTACACCTTC. This codes for CASSQDWRTPFYGYTF.

A few counts support this clone. CDR3 in amino acids: CASRLNYGYTF. In DNA form, the CDR3 reads TGCGCCAGCCGGCTTAACTATGGCTACACCTTC. The genes are TRBV5-1 and TRBJ1-2, with unresolved D. V was trimmed by 7 bases and J by 1 base, leaving 5 bases between them. This CDR3 comprises 11 residues. Germline lookup yields CDR1 SGHRS and CDR2 YFSETQ.

The CDR3 DNA reads as TGCGCCAGCACCGCTTGGGGGGCGGTGAACACTGAAGCTTTCTTT. This encodes CASTAWGAVNTEAFF. V usage is TRBV5-1 and J usage is TRBJ1-1; D perhaps matches TRBD1 (6 bases). Germline CDR1 is SGHRS and CDR2 is YFSETQ. V gave up 6 bases and J gave up 0 bases, with 15 bases separating them. The CDR3 is made up of 15 amino acids.

The chain links TRBV28 to TRBJ2-2, with 7 bases lining up with TRBD1. V lost 6 bases to trimming and J lost 3 bases; unmatched junction nucleotides: 4. CDR3 length: 14 amino acids. Germline lookup yields CDR1 MDHEN and CDR2 SYDVKM. CDR3 coding DNA: TGTGCCAGCAGGGACAGGACTTACACCGGGGAGCTGTTTTTT. Its protein product is CASRDRTYTGELFF.

The V gene is TRBV30, the J gene TRBJ1-4; possibly TRBD1 for D (6 bases). CDR1 GTSNPN and CDR2 SVGIG come from the germline V gene (reference sequence). This CDR3 comprises 13 residues. Trimming shortened V by 5 bases and J by 1 base, and 8 bases separated the two germline ends. CDR3 residues: CAWQGGTNEKLFF. The CDR3 bases are TGTGCCTGGCAAGGGGGAACTAATGAAAAACTGTTTTTT.

The V and J genes are TRBV5-5 and TRBJ2-5, with TRBD1 matching over 7 bases. The CDR3 totals 13 residues. V lost 3 bases and J lost 2; bases outside the gene matches: 1. Germline-derived CDR1 and CDR2 are SGHKS and YYEKEE (reference sequence). CDR3 sequence reads: CASSSGQQETQYF. The CDR3 DNA reads as TGTGCCAGCAGCTCGGGACAGCAAGAGACCCAGTACTTC. Full variable domain (remainder filled in from reference TRBV5-5 and TRBJ2-5): DAGVTQSPTHLIKTRGQQVTLRCSPISGHKSVSWYQQVLGQGPQFIFQYYEKEERGRGNFPDRFSARQFPNYSSELNVNALLLGDSALYLCASSSGQQETQYFGPGTRLLVL.

This rearrangement joins TRBV5-4 to TRBJ2-6; 12 bases match TRBD2. The CDR3 consists of 19 residues. Germline loops: CDR1 SGHNT, CDR2 YYREEE (reference sequence). V trimming: 1 base; J trimming: 0 bases; junction bases outside the gene matches: 5. DNA of the CDR3: TGTGCCAGCAGCTTGCCTAGCGGGGGGGAAAGCTCTGGGGCCAACGTCCTGACTTTC. Amino acid sequence: CASSLPSGGESSGANVLTF.

The genes are TRBV7-3 and TRBJ2-3, with TRBD2 identical over 7 bases. The CDR3 sequence is 15 residues long. The V and J ends lost 5 bases and 0 bases, in that order; junction bases with no gene match: 5. CDR1 and CDR2 from the germline V gene are SGHTA and FQGTGA. Written as DNA, the CDR3 is TGTGCCAGCAGCACCACTAGCGAGAGCACAGATACGCAGTATTTT. Protein: CASSTTSESTDTQYF.

CDR3 coding DNA: TGTGCCAGCACCAGAGGACTAGCGGGGGCTAACTACGAGCAGTACGTC. It specifies CASTRGLAGANYEQYV. The chain is built from TRBV2 and TRBJ2-7, with TRBD2 identical over 13 bases. This CDR3 is 16 amino acids long. With 7 bases clipped from V and 3 bases from J, the junction kept 9 bases outside the gene matches. Germline assignment: CDR1 SNHLY and CDR2 FYNNEI.

V is TRBV5-4 and J is TRBJ2-5; D is possibly TRBD2 (5 bases). From germline, CDR1 is SGHNT and CDR2 YYREEE (reference sequence). This CDR3 comprises 13 residues. Trimming took off 6 bases at V and 4 bases at J, with 13 bases between the two ends. In nucleotides, the CDR3 is TGTGCCAGCACCCCGGGGAGTGGAGAGACCCAGTACTTC. It yields the protein CASTPGSGETQYF.

The chain couples TRBV5-1 to TRBJ1-1, with a weak D call TRBD1 (6 bases). The V end was cut by 4 bases, the J end by 4 bases, with 17 bases between. The CDR3 sequence is 15 residues long. Germline-derived CDR1 and CDR2 are SGHRS and YFSETQ. The CDR3 is CASSPGGGFGTEAFF. CDR3 nucleotides: TGCGCCAGCAGCCCTGGGGGCGGGTTCGGCACTGAAGCTTTCTTT.

This sequence joins TRBV12-3 or TRBV12-4 and TRBJ1-3; D is ambiguous. Trimming left V 3 bases short and J 2 bases short, with 5 bases between. The CDR3 sequence is 13 residues long. CDR3: CASSLRAGNTIYF. The CDR3 bases are TGTGCCAGCAGTTTGAGGGCTGGAAACACCATATATTTT.

This chain uses TRBV5-4 with TRBJ2-3; D is ambiguous. This CDR3 is 14 amino acids long. Trimming took 2 bases from V and 6 from J, leaving 13 bases between them. Per germline, CDR1 SGHNT and CDR2 YYREEE (reference sequence). The CDR3 loop reads CASSLKLSGDTQYF. In DNA, the CDR3 is TGTGCCAGCAGCTTAAAGCTCAGTGGGGATACGCAGTATTTT.

The chain combines TRBV27 with TRBJ1-4, with D unclear. Deletions cut 5 bases from V and 12 bases from J, with 13 bases between. The CDR3 is 12 amino acids. CDR1 and CDR2 from the germline V gene are MNHEY and SMNVEV (reference sequence). The CDR3 region has the DNA TGTGCCAGCAGTGGACTTGGGAACGAACTGTTTTTT. Its protein is CASSGLGNELFF.

The chain couples TRBV9 to TRBJ1-4; maybe TRBD1 (5 bases). Germline CDR1 is SGDLS and CDR2 is YYNGEE. The CDR3 is 14 residues long. Trimming shortened V by 0 bases and J by 8 bases, and 11 bases separated the two germline ends. The CDR3 loop is CASSVGDSREKLFF. CDR3 sequence (DNA): TGTGCCAGCAGCGTAGGAGACAGCCGCGAAAAACTGTTTTTT.